The present entry profiles one TCR beta chain with its context. Original processing methods: Quantification of nucleated cells was approximated via reference gene primer amplification. Repertoires were generated with immunoSEQ multiplex PCR, while TCRdb's copy carries only in-frame clones and drops some. V and J calls and clone size are those listed in that table; D and trimming were worked out from the DNA. The sample has roughly 32,000 clones; 70% to 80% are singletons. Germline V lookup: CDR1 SNHLY, CDR2 FYNNEI. Trimming took 1 base from V and 3 from J, leaving 12 bases between them. The length of the CDR3 is 15 residues. This specimen comes from a study of blood T cell repertoires in COVID-19. Study-wide background: COVID-19 samples, acute and convalescent, were from the United States, Italy and Spain. PBMCs, B-cell-depleted T cells, or T cells were the source of the cDNA or gDNA that made up the material.

Source material: peripheral blood. The receptor comes from a human donor in a cohort sampled during active COVID-19. This chain connects TRBV2 to TRBJ2-5, with D maybe TRBD1 (5 bases). In DNA form, the CDR3 reads TGTGCCAGCAGTGAAGGGTCAGCAGGGAAAGAGACCCAGTACTTC. This sequence encodes CASSEGSAGKETQYF.